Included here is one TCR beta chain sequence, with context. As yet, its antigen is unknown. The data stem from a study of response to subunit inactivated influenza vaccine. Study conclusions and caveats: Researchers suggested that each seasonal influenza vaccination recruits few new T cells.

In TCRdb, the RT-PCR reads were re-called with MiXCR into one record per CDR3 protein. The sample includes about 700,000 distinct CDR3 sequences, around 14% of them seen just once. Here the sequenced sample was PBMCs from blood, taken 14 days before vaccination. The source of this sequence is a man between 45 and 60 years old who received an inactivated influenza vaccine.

CDR3: CASSPGQRGLLETQYF. DNA of the CDR3: TGTGCCAGCAGCCCCGGGCAGCGGGGCCTTCTCGAGACCCAGTACTTC. J is TRBJ2-5 and V is TRBV5-7; TRBD2 matches 7 bases. TRBV5-7 has ORF status, its function being uncertain. V trimming: 4 bases; J trimming: 5 bases; junction bases outside the gene matches: 14. This CDR3 contains 16 residues.